The next 10 T cell receptor beta chains were all read from a single sample in a study of beta chain features in type 1 diabetes. What was sequenced were expressed TCRB transcripts, since all of the isolated RNA had been reverse transcribed. Sequenced by immunoSEQ multiplex PCR; TCRdb stores in-frame clones only, minus some. The sample lists 30,000 to 45,000 clones, 64% seen once, with over 2% in the top ten. The sequenced sample was Tregs from blood. Source of these receptors: a woman aged 25-40 years in good health.

J is TRBJ2-7 and V is TRBV4-3; the match to TRBD2 covers 11 bases. Germline V lookup: CDR1 LGHNA, CDR2 YSLEER. The CDR3 contains 16 residues. The junction had 7 bases not matched to a gene; V was cut back by 3 bases and J by 3 bases. CDR3 bases: TGCGCCAGCAGCCAGTCCACTAGCGGGAGCTTCTACGAGCAGTACTTC. Protein: CASSQSTSGSFYEQYF.

The chain joins TRBV7-2 to TRBJ2-2; TRBD1 matches 11 bases. This CDR3 spans 16 amino acids. The germline V gene has CDR1 SGHTA and CDR2 FQGNSA. V trimming: 5 bases; J trimming: 5 bases; junction bases outside the gene matches: 7. The CDR3 sequence: CASSRRRDRGTGELFF. The CDR3 DNA follows: TGTGCCAGCAGCAGACGTCGGGACAGGGGGACCGGGGAGCTGTTTTTT.

V is TRBV7-3 and J is TRBJ2-5, with a weak D call TRBD2 (5 bases). Trimming removed 5 bases at V and 4 bases at J, with 17 bases between. The CDR3 extends over 15 amino acids. The germline gives CDR1 SGHTA, CDR2 FQGTGA. CDR3 nucleotides: TGTGCCAGCAGCCCTGGAACTAGTTCCCGAGAGACCCAGTACTTC. This encodes CASSPGTSSRETQYF.

V usage is TRBV5-1 and J usage is TRBJ2-1, with a possible D match to TRBD2 (6 bases). There are 14 residues in the CDR3. Trimming removed 4 bases from V and 7 bases from J, with 15 bases in between. Germline lookup yields CDR1 SGHRS and CDR2 YFSETQ. DNA of the CDR3: TGCGCCAGCAGCCAGGGCAACCGGGGGAATGAGCAGTTCTTC. This gives the protein CASSQGNRGNEQFF.

The chain couples TRBV13 to TRBJ2-1; TRBD2 agrees at 10 bases. Germline trimming cut 5 bases from V and 3 bases from J; bases unmatched to any gene: 4. The CDR3 sequence is 15 residues long. CDR1 PRHDT and CDR2 FYEKMQ come from the germline V gene (reference sequence). The CDR3 loop is CASSKRTSGYNEQFF. In DNA form, the CDR3 reads TGTGCCAGCAGCAAAAGGACTAGCGGCTACAATGAGCAGTTCTTC.

The J gene is TRBJ2-3, the V gene TRBV9; D might be TRBD1 (5 bases). Trimming stripped 0 bases from V and 4 bases from J, with 9 bases between. The CDR3 sequence is 14 residues long. The germline CDR1 and CDR2 sequences are SGDLS and YYNGEE. The CDR3 protein is CASSVDVGADTQYF. The CDR3 DNA reads as TGTGCCAGCAGCGTAGACGTAGGGGCAGATACGCAGTATTTT.

The genes are TRBV5-6 and TRBJ2-5; TRBD1 matches at 8 bases. J lost 0 bases, V lost 3 bases, and 10 bases had no gene match. The V gene's germline CDR1 is SGHDT and CDR2 YYEEEE. The CDR3 covers 17 residues. The CDR3 bases are TGTGCCAGCAGCTGGGGACAGGTCTCCACGTACCAAGAGACCCAGTACTTC. Its protein product is CASSWGQVSTYQETQYF.

This clone was observed a few times. The chain uses TRBV10-3 and TRBJ2-4, with TRBD1 as a possible D gene (6 bases). The CDR3 loop spans 15 amino acids. The germline V and J ends were trimmed by 4 bases and 0 bases, with 10 bases remaining between them. Germline V gene lookup returns CDR1 ENHRY and CDR2 SYGVKD. CDR3 amino acids: CAISGDNPAKNIQYF. The CDR3 DNA sequence: TGTGCCATCAGTGGGGACAACCCAGCCAAAAACATTCAGTACTTC.

The V gene is TRBV7-2, the J gene TRBJ2-5; TRBD2 is a possible D gene (7 bases). Germline assignment: CDR1 SGHTA and CDR2 FQGNSA. V lost 5 bases to trimming and J lost 4 bases, with 17 bases between them. The CDR3 is 15 residues long. The CDR3 reads CASSPRQGRGETQYF. Written as DNA, the CDR3 is TGTGCCAGCAGCCCCCGGCAGGGGAGGGGAGAGACCCAGTACTTC.

The J gene is TRBJ2-1, the V gene TRBV7-6, with 8 positions matching TRBD2. The trim removed 0 bases at V and 9 bases at J, leaving 13 bases unmatched. The CDR3 is 17 amino acids. Germline lookup yields CDR1 SGHVS and CDR2 FNYEAQ. This chain's CDR3 is CASSLASSAGVRVEQFF. CDR3 coding DNA: TGTGCCAGCAGCTTAGCGTCATCAGCGGGAGTACGCGTTGAGCAGTTCTTC.